Shown below are 2 T cell receptor beta chains from a single sample sequenced in a study of tumor and adjacent non-tumor tissue in lung cancer. A modified ARM-PCR protocol with three rounds of nested PCR amplified TCRbeta. TCRdb fed the multiplex PCR reads into MiXCR, producing one record per CDR3 protein. In the table there are tens of thousands of distinct CDR3 sequences, roughly 66% of which are singletons. The template was RNA from unsorted bulk tissue. The specimen sequenced was lung tumor tissue. All receptors come from a man aged 60 to 75 with non-small cell lung cancer.

Worth noting for this clonotype: One junction end disagrees with the germline gene, perhaps due to a read error. This CDR3 is CATSLWTSATHNEQFF. DNA of the CDR3: TGTGCCACCAGTCTTTGGACTAGCGCCACACACAACGAGCAGTTCTTC. The rearrangement uses TRBV28 and TRBJ2-1; 9 bases fit TRBD2. This CDR3 comprises 16 residues. Germline loops: CDR1 MDHEN, CDR2 SYDVKM.

About this clonotype: This may be a read error: a much more frequent sequence differs by one nucleotide. This sequence joins TRBV28 and TRBJ2-1; 9 positions match TRBD2. The CDR3 contains 15 residues. Germline V gene lookup returns CDR1 MDHEN and CDR2 SYDVKM. DNA of the CDR3: TGTGCCAGCAGTTCGTCCGGGACTAGCTTTTATGAGCACTTCTTC. Translating it yields CASSSSGTSFYEHFF.